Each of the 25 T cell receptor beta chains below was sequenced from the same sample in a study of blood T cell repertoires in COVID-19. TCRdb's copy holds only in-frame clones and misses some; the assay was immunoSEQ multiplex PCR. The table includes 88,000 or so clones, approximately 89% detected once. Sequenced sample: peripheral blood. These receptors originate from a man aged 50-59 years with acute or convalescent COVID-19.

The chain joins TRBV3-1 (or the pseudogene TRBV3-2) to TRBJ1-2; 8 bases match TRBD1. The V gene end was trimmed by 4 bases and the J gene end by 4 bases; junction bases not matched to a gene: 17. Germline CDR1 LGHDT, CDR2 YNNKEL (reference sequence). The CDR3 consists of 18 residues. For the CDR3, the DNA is TGTGCCAGCAGCCGAGGCGACAGGGGATGGAAGTCGGGCTATGGCTACACCTTC. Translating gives CASSRGDRGWKSGYGYTF.

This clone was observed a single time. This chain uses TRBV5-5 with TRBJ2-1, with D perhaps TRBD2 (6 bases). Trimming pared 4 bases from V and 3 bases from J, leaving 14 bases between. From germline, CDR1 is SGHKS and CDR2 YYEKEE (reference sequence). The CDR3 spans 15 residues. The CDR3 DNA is TGTGCCAGCAGCCCGGGAGATCGGAACTACAATGAGCAGTTCTTC. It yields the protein CASSPGDRNYNEQFF.

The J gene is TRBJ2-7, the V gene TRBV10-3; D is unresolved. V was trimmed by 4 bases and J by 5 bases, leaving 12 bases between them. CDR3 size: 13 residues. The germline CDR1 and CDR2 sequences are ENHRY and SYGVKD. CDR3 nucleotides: TGTGCCATCAGTGGTGAGGTTCGCGACGAGCAGTACGTC. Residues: CAISGEVRDEQYV.

In nucleotides, the CDR3 is TGTGCCTGGAGGTTGGCCTACACTGAAGCTTTCTTT. Protein: CAWRLAYTEAFF. This chain connects TRBV30 to TRBJ1-1; D not resolved. This CDR3 has 12 amino acids. CDR1 is GTSNPN, CDR2 SVGIG, per germline (reference sequence). V was cut by 3 bases and J by 3 bases, with 8 bases left in between.

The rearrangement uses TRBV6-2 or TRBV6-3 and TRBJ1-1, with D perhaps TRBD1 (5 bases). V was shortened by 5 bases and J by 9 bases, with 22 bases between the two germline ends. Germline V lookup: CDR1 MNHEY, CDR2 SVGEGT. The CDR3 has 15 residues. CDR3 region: CASSDFHGGGSQAFF. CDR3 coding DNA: TGTGCCAGCAGTGACTTTCACGGGGGGGGTAGTCAAGCTTTCTTT.

As DNA, the CDR3 is TGTGCAAGTCGCTTATGCCCCGTGGGTAGCGGGAGGGCCGACTACGAGCAGTACTTC. Protein: CASRLCPVGSGRADYEQYF. The rearrangement uses TRBV12-2 and TRBJ2-7; TRBD2 is the table's D call and was not checked against the DNA. TRBV12-2 is termed a pseudogene. The CDR3 loop spans 19 amino acids.

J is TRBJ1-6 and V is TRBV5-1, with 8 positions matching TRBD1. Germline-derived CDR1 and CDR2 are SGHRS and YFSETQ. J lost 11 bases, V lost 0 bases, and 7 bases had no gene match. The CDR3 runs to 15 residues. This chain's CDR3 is CASSLEQGVGTPLHF. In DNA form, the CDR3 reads TGCGCCAGCAGCTTGGAACAGGGGGTTGGGACACCCCTCCACTTT.

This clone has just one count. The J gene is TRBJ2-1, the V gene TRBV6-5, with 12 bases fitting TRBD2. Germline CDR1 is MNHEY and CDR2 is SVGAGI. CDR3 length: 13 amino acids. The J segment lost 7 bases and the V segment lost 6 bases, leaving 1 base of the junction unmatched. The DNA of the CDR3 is TGTGCCAGCAGCACTAGCGGGAGGAATGAGCAGTTCTTC. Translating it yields CASSTSGRNEQFF.

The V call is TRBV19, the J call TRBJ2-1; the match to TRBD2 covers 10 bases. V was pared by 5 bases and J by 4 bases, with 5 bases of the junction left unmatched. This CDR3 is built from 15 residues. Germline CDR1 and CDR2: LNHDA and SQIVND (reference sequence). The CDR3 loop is CASSLLAGAYNEQFF. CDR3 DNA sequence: TGTGCCAGTAGTCTCCTAGCGGGAGCGTACAATGAGCAGTTCTTC.

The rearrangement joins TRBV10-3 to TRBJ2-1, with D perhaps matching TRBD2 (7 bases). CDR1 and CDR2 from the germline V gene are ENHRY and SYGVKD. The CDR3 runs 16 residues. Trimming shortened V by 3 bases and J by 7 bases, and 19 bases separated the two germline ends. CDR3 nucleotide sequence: TGTGCCATCAGTGACTCTAGCGGAATAACAGGGAATGAGCAGTTCTTC. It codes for CAISDSSGITGNEQFF.

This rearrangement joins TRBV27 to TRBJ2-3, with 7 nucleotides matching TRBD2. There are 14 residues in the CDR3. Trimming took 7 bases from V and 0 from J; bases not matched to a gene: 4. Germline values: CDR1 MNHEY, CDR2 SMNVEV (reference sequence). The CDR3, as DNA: TGTGCCAGCAAGTGGGGGGGGAGCACAGATACGCAGTATTTT. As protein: CASKWGGSTDTQYF.

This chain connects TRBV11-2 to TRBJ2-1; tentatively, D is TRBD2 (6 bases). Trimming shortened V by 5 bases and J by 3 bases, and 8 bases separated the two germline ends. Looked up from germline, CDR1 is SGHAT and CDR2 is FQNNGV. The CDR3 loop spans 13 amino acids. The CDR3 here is CASSTGGYNEQFF. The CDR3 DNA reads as TGTGCCAGCAGCACCGGGGGCTACAATGAGCAGTTCTTC.

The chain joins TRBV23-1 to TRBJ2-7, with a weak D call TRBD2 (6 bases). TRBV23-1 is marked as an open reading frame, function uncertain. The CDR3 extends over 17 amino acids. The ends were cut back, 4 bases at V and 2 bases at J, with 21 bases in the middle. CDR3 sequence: CASSLDLIGRDPYEQYV. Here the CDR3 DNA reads TGCGCCAGCAGTCTCGATTTAATAGGGCGGGACCCCTACGAGCAGTACGTC.

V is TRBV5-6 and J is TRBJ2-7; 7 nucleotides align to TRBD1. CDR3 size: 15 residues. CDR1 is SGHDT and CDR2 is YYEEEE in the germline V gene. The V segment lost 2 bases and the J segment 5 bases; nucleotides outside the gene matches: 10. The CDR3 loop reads CASSFAFQGVNEQYV. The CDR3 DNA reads TGTGCCAGCAGCTTTGCCTTTCAGGGGGTCAACGAGCAGTACGTC.

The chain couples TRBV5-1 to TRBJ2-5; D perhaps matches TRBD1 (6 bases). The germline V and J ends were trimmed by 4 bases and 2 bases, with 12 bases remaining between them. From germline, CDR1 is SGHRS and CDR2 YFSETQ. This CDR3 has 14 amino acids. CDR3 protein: CASSLRTVQETQYF. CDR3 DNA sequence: TGCGCCAGCAGCCTCCGGACAGTTCAAGAGACCCAGTACTTC.

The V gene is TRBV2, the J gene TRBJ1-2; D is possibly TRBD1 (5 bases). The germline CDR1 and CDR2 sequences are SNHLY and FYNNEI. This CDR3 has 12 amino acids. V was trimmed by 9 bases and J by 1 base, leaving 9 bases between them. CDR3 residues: CARGGGNYGYTF. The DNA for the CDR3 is TGTGCCAGGGGGGGTGGTAACTATGGCTACACCTTC.

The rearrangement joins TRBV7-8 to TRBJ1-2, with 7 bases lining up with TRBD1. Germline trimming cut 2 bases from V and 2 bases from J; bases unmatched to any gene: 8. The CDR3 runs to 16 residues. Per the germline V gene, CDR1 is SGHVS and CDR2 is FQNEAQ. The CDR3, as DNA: TGTGCCAGCAGCTTATACCGGGACAGACCGAACTATGGCTACACCTTC. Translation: CASSLYRDRPNYGYTF.

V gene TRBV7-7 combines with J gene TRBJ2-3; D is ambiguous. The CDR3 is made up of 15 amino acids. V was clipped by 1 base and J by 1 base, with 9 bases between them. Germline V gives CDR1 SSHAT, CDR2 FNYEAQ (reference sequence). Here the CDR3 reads CASSLGLDGTDTQYF. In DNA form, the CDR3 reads TGTGCCAGCAGCTTAGGGCTAGACGGCACAGATACGCAGTATTTT.

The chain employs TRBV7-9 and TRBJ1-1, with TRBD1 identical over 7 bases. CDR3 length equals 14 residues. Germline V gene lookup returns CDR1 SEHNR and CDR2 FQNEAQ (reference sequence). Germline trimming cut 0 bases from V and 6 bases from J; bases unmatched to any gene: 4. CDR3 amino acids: CASSLARDSPEAFF. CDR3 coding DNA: TGTGCCAGCAGCTTAGCCCGGGACAGCCCTGAAGCTTTCTTT.

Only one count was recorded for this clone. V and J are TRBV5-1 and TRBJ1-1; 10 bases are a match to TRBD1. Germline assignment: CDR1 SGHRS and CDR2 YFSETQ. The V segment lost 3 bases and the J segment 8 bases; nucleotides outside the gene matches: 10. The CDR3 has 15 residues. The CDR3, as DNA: TGCGCCAGCAGCTCCCAATCCGGGACAGGGGCAGAAGCTTTCTTT. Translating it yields CASSSQSGTGAEAFF.

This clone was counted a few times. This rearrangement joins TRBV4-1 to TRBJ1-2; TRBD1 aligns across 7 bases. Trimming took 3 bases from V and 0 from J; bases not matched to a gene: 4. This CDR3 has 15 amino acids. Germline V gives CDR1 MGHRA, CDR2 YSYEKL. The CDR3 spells CASSHAGTANYGYTF. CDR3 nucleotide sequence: TGCGCCAGCAGCCATGCCGGGACAGCTAACTATGGCTACACCTTC.

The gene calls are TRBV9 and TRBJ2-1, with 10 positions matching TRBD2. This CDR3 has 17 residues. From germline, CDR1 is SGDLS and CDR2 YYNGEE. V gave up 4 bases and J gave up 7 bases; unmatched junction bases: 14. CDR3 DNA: TGTGCCAGCAGCCCCCCCCTAGCGGGAGATTTCGGTAATGAGCAGTTCTTC. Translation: CASSPPLAGDFGNEQFF.

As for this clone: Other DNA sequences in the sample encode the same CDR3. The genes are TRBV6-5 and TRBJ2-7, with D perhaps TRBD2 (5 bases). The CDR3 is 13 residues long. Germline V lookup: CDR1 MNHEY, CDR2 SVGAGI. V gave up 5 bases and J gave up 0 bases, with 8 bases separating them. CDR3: CASSRSGSYEQYF. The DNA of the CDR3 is TGTGCCAGCAGTCGGAGCGGCTCCTACGAGCAGTACTTC.

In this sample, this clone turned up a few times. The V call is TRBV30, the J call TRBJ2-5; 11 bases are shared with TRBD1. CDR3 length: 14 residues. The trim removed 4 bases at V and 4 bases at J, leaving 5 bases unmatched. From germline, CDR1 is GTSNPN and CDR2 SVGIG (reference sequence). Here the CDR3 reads CAWKGQGVGETQYF. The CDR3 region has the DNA TGTGCCTGGAAGGGACAGGGGGTCGGAGAGACCCAGTACTTC.

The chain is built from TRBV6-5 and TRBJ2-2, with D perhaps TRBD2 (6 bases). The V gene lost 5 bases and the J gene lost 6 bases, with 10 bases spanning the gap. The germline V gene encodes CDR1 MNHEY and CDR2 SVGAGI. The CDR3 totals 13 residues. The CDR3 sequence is CASSPPGAGELFF. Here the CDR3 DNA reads TGTGCCAGCAGTCCACCGGGGGCCGGGGAGCTGTTTTTT.